Below, 15 T cell receptor beta chains from the same sample are listed, as sequenced in a study of cytomegalovirus exposure and HLA in healthy donors. The study ran its PCR with 60 Vbeta and 13 Jbeta primers. Generated by immunoSEQ multiplex PCR, the TCRdb table keeps only in-frame clones and is missing some. Altogether 110,000 to 150,000 clones are present, about 71% being singletons, with the ten largest covering roughly 1.9%. The sequencing sample was made of PBMCs. Receptor source: a woman aged 60-70 years in good health and CMV-seropositive.

The genes are TRBV7-8 and TRBJ2-2; 14 bases map to TRBD2. The germline gives CDR1 SGHVS, CDR2 FQNEAQ. The V gene end was trimmed by 5 bases and the J gene end by 0 bases; junction bases not matched to a gene: 2. The CDR3 consists of 17 residues. As DNA, the CDR3 is TGTGCCAGCAGCAAGACTAGCGGGAGGGCGAACACCGGGGAGCTGTTTTTT. The encoded protein is CASSKTSGRANTGELFF.

This clone was seen once. The chain recombines TRBV6-5 with TRBJ2-3; a possible D gene is TRBD1 (6 bases). The CDR3 sequence is 14 residues long. Germline loops: CDR1 MNHEY, CDR2 SVGAGI. The ends were cut back, 5 bases at V and 1 base at J, with 10 bases in the middle. CDR3 in amino acids: CASSTNRGTDTQYF. In DNA form, the CDR3 reads TGTGCCAGCAGTACTAACAGGGGCACAGATACGCAGTATTTT.

This rearrangement joins TRBV28 to TRBJ2-7; 8 bases are a match to TRBD1. CDR1 MDHEN and CDR2 SYDVKM come from the germline V gene. V shed 2 bases and J 0 bases; nucleotides not matched to a gene: 6. CDR3 length: 16 residues. The CDR3 sequence: CASSLNRQGSSYEQYF. The CDR3 region has the DNA TGTGCCAGCAGTTTAAATCGACAGGGGAGCTCCTACGAGCAGTACTTC. The variable domain in full, completed from reference TRBV28 and TRBJ2-7, reads DVKVTQSSRYLVKRTGEKVFLECVQDMDHENMFWYRQDPGLGLRLIYFSYDVKMKEKGDIPEGYSVSREKKERFSLILESASTNQTSMYLCASSLNRQGSSYEQYFGPGTRLTVT.

This chain uses TRBV18 with TRBJ1-1; 11 bases are a match to TRBD1. Germline loops: CDR1 KGHSH, CDR2 LQKENI. J lost 4 bases, V lost 5 bases, and 6 bases had no gene match. There are 15 residues in the CDR3. CDR3 bases: TGTGCCAGCTCAGCGGACAGGGGGCGCGGCACTGAAGCTTTCTTT. Its protein is CASSADRGRGTEAFF.

The rearrangement uses TRBV9 and TRBJ1-2; tentative D call: TRBD1 (6 bases). Germline V gene sequence: CDR1 SGDLS, CDR2 YYNGEE. Trimming left V 0 bases short and J 5 bases short, with 17 bases between. The CDR3 spans 16 residues. The CDR3 loop reads CASSVAERSGQYGYTF. The CDR3 nucleotides are TGTGCCAGCAGCGTAGCCGAAAGGAGCGGACAGTATGGCTACACCTTC.

A few counts support this clone. The V call is TRBV28, the J call TRBJ2-6; D not resolved. The CDR3 runs to 15 residues. The germline gives CDR1 MDHEN, CDR2 SYDVKM. The germline V and J ends were trimmed by 6 bases and 2 bases, with 11 bases remaining between them. The CDR3 spells CASSPHETGANVLTF. CDR3 coding DNA: TGTGCCAGCAGCCCCCATGAGACTGGGGCCAACGTCCTGACTTTC.

V is TRBV29-1 and J is TRBJ2-5; D is perhaps TRBD1 (5 bases). V dropped 1 base and J dropped 3 bases, with 9 bases sitting between them. This CDR3 is 13 amino acids long. Germline V gene sequence: CDR1 SQVTM, CDR2 ANQGSEA. The CDR3 nucleotides read TGCAGCGTTGAAGGTCCCAGGGAAGAGACCCAGTACTTC. It encodes CSVEGPREETQYF. Based on the CDR3 plus reference TRBV29-1 and TRBJ2-5, the full variable domain is SAVISQKPSRDICQRGTSLTIQCQVDSQVTMMFWYRQQPGQSLTLIATANQGSEATYESGFVIDKFPISRPNLTFSTLTVSNMSPEDSSIYLCSVEGPREETQYFGPGTRLLVL.

The chain links TRBV4-1 to TRBJ2-7; TRBD1 might be the D (6 bases). There are 16 residues in the CDR3. In germline, CDR1 is MGHRA, CDR2 YSYEKL. Trimming cost V 2 bases and J 2 bases, with 16 bases left between them. CDR3 nucleotides: TGCGCCAGCAGCCAAATTGCCGGACAGCCTACCTACGAGCAGTACTTC. This codes for CASSQIAGQPTYEQYF.

This clone was counted a single time. The chain is built from TRBV9 and TRBJ2-1, with 7 bases matching TRBD1. The V gene's germline CDR1 is SGDLS and CDR2 YYNGEE. After removal of 0 bases from V and 7 bases from J, the junction contained 7 bases not matched to a gene. The CDR3 is 15 amino acids. CDR3 sequence reads: CASSVEGGELNEQFF. CDR3 in DNA: TGTGCCAGCAGCGTAGAAGGGGGCGAGTTAAATGAGCAGTTCTTC.

There are a few counts of this clone. This chain joins TRBV10-2 and TRBJ1-5; perhaps TRBD1 as D (5 bases). Trimming stripped 3 bases from V and 3 bases from J, with 6 bases between. The length of the CDR3 is 13 residues. Germline V CDR1 and CDR2: WSHSY, SAAADI. CDR3 residues: CASSEQDNQPQHF. The CDR3 coding sequence is TGCGCCAGCAGTGAACAGGACAATCAGCCCCAGCATTTT.

The V gene is TRBV19, the J gene TRBJ1-5; D is unclear. The germline V gene has CDR1 LNHDA and CDR2 SQIVND (reference sequence). This CDR3 contains 14 residues. The V and J ends lost 2 bases and 3 bases respectively, with 8 bases between them. CDR3 region: CASSIMSLNQPQHF. DNA for the CDR3: TGTGCCAGTAGTATAATGTCCCTCAATCAGCCCCAGCATTTT. The full variable domain, in which reference TRBV19 and TRBJ1-5 provide the parts outside the CDR3, is DGGITQSPKYLFRKEGQNVTLSCEQNLNHDAMYWYRQDPGQGLRLIYYSQIVNDFQKGDIAEGYSVSREKKESFPLTVTSAQKNPTAFYLCASSIMSLNQPQHFGDGTRLSIL.

V and J are TRBV11-2 and TRBJ1-1; D possibly corresponds to TRBD1 (6 bases). CDR1 and CDR2 from the germline V gene are SGHAT and FQNNGV. The CDR3 is 12 residues long. The V and J ends lost 4 bases and 8 bases respectively, with 11 bases between them. CDR3 sequence reads: CASSSDRLEAFF. In DNA form, the CDR3 reads TGTGCCAGCAGCTCGGACAGACTCGAAGCTTTCTTT.

The chain joins TRBV9 to TRBJ2-5; tentative D call: TRBD1 (7 bases). V shed 0 bases and J shed 5 bases, with 14 bases lying between them. Germline V gene sequence: CDR1 SGDLS, CDR2 YYNGEE. This CDR3 is built from 15 residues. CDR3 coding DNA: TGTGCCAGCAGCGTAGACAGGGGACTGTCGGAGACCCAGTACTTC. Its translation: CASSVDRGLSETQYF.

DNA of the CDR3: TGTGCCAGCGGGAGGGACAGGGACAATGAGCAGTTCTTC. It specifies CASGRDRDNEQFF. V gene TRBV2 combines with J gene TRBJ2-1, with 9 bases fitting TRBD1. CDR3 length: 13 amino acids. From germline, CDR1 is SNHLY and CDR2 FYNNEI. With V trimmed by 8 bases and J by 5 bases, 4 bases remained unmatched.

CDR3 protein: CASSLSRDNQPQHF. CDR3 nucleotide sequence: TGTGCCAGCTCACTATCGAGAGACAATCAGCCCCAGCATTTT. This chain connects TRBV18 to TRBJ1-5; D gene ambiguous. Per the germline V gene, CDR1 is KGHSH and CDR2 is LQKENI. CDR3 length: 14 residues. The V end was cut by 4 bases, the J end by 3 bases, with 10 bases between.